The source of this T cell receptor beta chain is a study of blood T cell repertoires in COVID-19. Turning to the study itself: The United States, Italy and Spain supplied acute and convalescent COVID-19 samples.

Assay used: immunoSEQ multiplex PCR; TCRdb lists only in-frame clones, some missing. Of 120,000 or so clones in the sample, almost 70% were seen once. The V gene lost 2 bases and the J gene lost 3 bases, with 14 bases spanning the gap. CDR1 MNHNS and CDR2 SASEGT come from the germline V gene. CDR3 size: 15 residues. This chain uses TRBV6-1 with TRBJ2-7; D may be TRBD1 (5 bases). Sequenced material: peripheral blood. The TCR was taken from a woman in her 70s with acute or convalescent COVID-19. DNA of the CDR3: TGTGCCAGCAGTGAAATGTCGTCAGGGAACTACGAGCAGTACTTC. Residues: CASSEMSSGNYEQYF.